The following is a T cell receptor beta chain sequence with its context. This sample was included in a study of blood T cell repertoires in COVID-19. Background on the study: The United States, Italy and Spain provided the acute and convalescent COVID-19 samples.

V lost 5 bases and J lost 6; bases outside the gene matches: 9. The V gene's germline CDR1 is MNHEY and CDR2 SVGEGT. The CDR3 loop spans 16 amino acids. Original processing notes: The assay estimated nucleated cells by amplifying reference gene primers. The assay was immunoSEQ multiplex PCR, and TCRdb's table has in-frame clones only and misses some. Clonal size and the V and J genes are those of that table, whereas D and trimming came from the DNA. The repertoire holds some 74,000 clones, with roughly 84% as singletons. The sample was peripheral blood. This clonotype was obtained from a man aged 50 or older with active COVID-19. The chain employs TRBV6-2 or TRBV6-3 and TRBJ2-2, with TRBD1 matching over 10 bases. CDR3 nucleotides: TGTGCCAGCAGTCCCCGACAGGGGGCTGTTGCCGGGGAGCTGTTTTTT. It yields the protein CASSPRQGAVAGELFF.